This T cell receptor (beta chain) emerged from a study of blood T cell repertoires in COVID-19. Study-level background: Samples taken during acute and convalescent COVID-19 were collected in the United States, Italy and Spain. From T cells, B-cell-depleted T cells, or PBMCs came the material, which was cDNA or gDNA.

V was clipped by 5 bases and J by 2 bases; unmatched bases: 3. The CDR3 has 15 amino acids. Germline CDR1 reads MNHEY; CDR2 reads SVGAGI. As originally analysed: By means of reference gene primer amplification, nucleated cell counts were estimated. Only in-frame clones appear in the TCRdb table, and some are missing; sequencing was by immunoSEQ multiplex PCR. The DNA gave D and trimming, while V, J and clone size come from that table. The table lists 90,000 to 110,000 clones, roughly 76% of them singletons. The sequence derives from a woman in her seventies with acute or convalescent COVID-19. The specimen was peripheral blood. The chain combines TRBV6-5 with TRBJ2-5; TRBD2 agrees at 12 bases. CDR3 in DNA: TGTGCCAGCAGTCCAGGACTAGCGGGACAAGAGACCCAGTACTTC. Protein sequence: CASSPGLAGQETQYF.